The clone carrying this T cell receptor beta chain showed up many times. Its specificity is unknown. The data belong to a study of Graves' ophthalmopathy and Graves' hyperthyroidism. Study-wide points: Using 13 signatures, a model distinguished ophthalmopathy from stable hyperthyroidism, reaching about 87% sensitivity and around 81% specificity. Also, most clonotypes expanded in the thyroid above 0.001 frequency appeared in blood.

Investigators amplified TCR beta CDR3 regions from RNA transcripts. An opening RT-PCR round employed HTBI primers and preceded a second-round multiplex PCR. TCRdb redid the calling of the multiplex PCR reads with MiXCR, one entry per CDR3 protein. In the table there are 360,000 or so distinct CDR3 sequences, about 18% of which are singletons. Where ophthalmopathy was present, donors had moderate-to-severe activity, CAS ≥3, NOSPECS ≥4 and duration under 3 months. PBMCs stemmed from around 10 ml of fresh peripheral blood. Germline V gene lookup returns CDR1 SEHNR and CDR2 FQNEAQ (reference sequence). The ends lost 5 bases at V and 9 bases at J; junction bases unmatched: 9. This CDR3 is built from 13 residues.

The sequence derives from a woman aged 18 to 35 with Graves' ophthalmopathy. The chain combines TRBV7-9 with TRBJ2-7; 8 positions agree with TRBD1. Sequencing was carried out using peripheral blood. CDR3 coding DNA: TGTGCCAGCAGCCTGGACAGGGCCCGGGGGCAGTACTTC. This translates into CASSLDRARGQYF.